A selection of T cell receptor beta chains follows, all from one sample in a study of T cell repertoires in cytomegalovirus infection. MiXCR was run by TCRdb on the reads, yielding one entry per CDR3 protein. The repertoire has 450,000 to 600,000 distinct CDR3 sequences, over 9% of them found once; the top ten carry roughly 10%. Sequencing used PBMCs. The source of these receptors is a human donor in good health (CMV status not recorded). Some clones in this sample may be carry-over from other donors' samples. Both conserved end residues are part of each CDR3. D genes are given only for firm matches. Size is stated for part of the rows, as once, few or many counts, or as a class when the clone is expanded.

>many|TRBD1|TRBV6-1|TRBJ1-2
CASSEGQGGGYTF
TGTGCCAGCAGTGAAGGTCAGGGGGGCGGCTACACCTTC
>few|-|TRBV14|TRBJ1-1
CASSHLGRGANTEAFF
TGTGCCAGCAGCCATTTAGGGAGGGGGGCGAACACTGAAGCTTTCTTT
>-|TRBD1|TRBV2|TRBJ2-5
CASSEVGQGMETQYF
TGTGCCAGCAGTGAAGTCGGACAGGGGATGGAGACCCAGTACTTC
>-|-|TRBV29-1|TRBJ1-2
CSVAPQGLNGYTF
TGCAGCGTTGCTCCCCAGGGTCTGAATGGCTACACCTTC
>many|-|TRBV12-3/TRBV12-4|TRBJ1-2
CASSPDRSYGYTF
TGTGCCAGCAGTCCGGACAGATCCTATGGCTACACCTTC
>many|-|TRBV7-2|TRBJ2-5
CASRASGYQETQYF
TGTGCCAGCAGAGCGAGCGGGTACCAAGAGACCCAGTACTTC
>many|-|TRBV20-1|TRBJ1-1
CSALSGGSREAFF
TGCAGTGCCCTGTCCGGGGGGTCACGAGAAGCTTTCTTT
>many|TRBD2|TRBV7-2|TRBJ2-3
CASSFDLTGLADPGGDTQYF
TGTGCCAGCAGCTTCGACTTGACGGGACTAGCGGATCCGGGAGGAGATACGCAGTATTTT
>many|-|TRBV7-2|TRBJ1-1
CASSLATASTEAFF
TGTGCCAGCAGCTTAGCGACTGCGAGCACTGAAGCTTTCTTT
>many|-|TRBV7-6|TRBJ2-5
CASSPTGTQETQYF
TGTGCCAGCAGCCCGACAGGGACTCAAGAGACCCAGTACTTC
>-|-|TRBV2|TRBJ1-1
CASISDPQSFTEAFF
TGTGCCAGCATATCCGACCCGCAGTCATTCACTGAAGCTTTCTTT
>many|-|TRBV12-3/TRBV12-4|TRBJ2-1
CASRLPGGRSNNEQFF
TGTGCCAGCAGACTCCCCGGGGGGCGCAGTAACAATGAGCAGTTCTTC
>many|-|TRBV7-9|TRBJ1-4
CASSSPGTENEKLFF
TGTGCCAGCAGCTCACCCGGGACGGAGAATGAAAAACTGTTTTTT
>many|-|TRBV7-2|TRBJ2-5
CASSSPSGDQETQYF
TGTGCCAGCAGCTCCCCCTCGGGGGACCAAGAGACCCAGTACTTC
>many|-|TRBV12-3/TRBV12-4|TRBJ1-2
CASSLTGSPGYGYTF
TGTGCCAGCAGTTTGACAGGATCTCCGGGCTATGGCTACACCTTC
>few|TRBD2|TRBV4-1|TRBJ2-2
CASSQVAGAGELFF
TGCGCCAGCAGCCAAGTAGCGGGTGCCGGGGAGCTGTTTTTT
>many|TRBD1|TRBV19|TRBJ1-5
CASSIQGAGQPQHF
TGTGCCAGTAGTATACAGGGGGCCGGTCAGCCCCAGCATTTT
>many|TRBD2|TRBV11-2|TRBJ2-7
CASSPRLAGGGEQYF
TGTGCCAGCAGCCCCCGACTAGCGGGGGGAGGGGAGCAGTACTTC
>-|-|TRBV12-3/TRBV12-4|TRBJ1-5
CASSSTDTSNQPQHF
TGTGCCAGCAGTTCGACTGATACAAGCAATCAGCCCCAGCATTTT